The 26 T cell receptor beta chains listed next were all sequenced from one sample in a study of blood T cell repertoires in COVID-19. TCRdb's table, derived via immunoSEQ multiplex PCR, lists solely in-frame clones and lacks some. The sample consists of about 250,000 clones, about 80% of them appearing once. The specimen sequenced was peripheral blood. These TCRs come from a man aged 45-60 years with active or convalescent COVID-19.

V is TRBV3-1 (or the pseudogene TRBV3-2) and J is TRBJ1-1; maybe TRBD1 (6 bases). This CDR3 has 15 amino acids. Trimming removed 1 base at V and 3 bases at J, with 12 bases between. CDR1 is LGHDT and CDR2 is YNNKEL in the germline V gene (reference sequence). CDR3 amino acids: CASSQGREGDTEAFF. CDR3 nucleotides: TGTGCCAGCAGCCAAGGTCGGGAGGGGGACACTGAAGCTTTCTTT.

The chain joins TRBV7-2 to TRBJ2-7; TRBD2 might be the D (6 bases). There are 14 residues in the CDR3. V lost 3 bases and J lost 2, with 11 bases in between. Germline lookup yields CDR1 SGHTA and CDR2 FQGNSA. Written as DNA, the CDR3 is TGTGCCAGCAGCTTGGGGGGAACCACCTACGAGCAGTACTTC. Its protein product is CASSLGGTTYEQYF.

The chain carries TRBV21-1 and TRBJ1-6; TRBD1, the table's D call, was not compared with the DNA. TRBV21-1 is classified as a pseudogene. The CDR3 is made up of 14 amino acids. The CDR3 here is CASSSQGSNSPLHF. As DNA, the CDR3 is TGTGCCAGCAGCAGTCAGGGTAGTAATTCACCCCTCCACTTT.

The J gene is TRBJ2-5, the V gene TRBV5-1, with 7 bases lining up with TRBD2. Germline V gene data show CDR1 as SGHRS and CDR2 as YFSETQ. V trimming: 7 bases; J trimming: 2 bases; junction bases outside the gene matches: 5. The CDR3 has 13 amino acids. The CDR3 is CASRSSGQETQYF. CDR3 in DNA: TGCGCCAGCCGGAGTAGCGGGCAAGAGACCCAGTACTTC.

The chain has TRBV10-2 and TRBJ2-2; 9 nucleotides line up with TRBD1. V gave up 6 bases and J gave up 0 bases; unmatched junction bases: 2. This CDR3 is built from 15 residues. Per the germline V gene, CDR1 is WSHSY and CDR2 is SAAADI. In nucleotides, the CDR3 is TGCGCCAGCAGCAGACAGGGGGCGAACACCGGGGAGCTGTTTTTT. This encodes CASSRQGANTGELFF.

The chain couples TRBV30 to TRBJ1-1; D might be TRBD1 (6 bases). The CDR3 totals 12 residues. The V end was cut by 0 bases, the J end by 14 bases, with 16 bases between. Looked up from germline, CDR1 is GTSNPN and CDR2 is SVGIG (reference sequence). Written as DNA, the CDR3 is TGTGCCTGGAGTGTACAGGGACCAGTAGGGTTCTTT. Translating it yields CAWSVQGPVGFF.

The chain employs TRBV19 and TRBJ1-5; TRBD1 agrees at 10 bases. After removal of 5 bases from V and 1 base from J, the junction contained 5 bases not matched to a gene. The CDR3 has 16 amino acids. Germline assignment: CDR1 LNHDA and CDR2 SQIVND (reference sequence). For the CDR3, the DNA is TGTGCCAGTAGTGGGGACAGGGGAAGGAGCAATCAGCCCCAGCATTTT. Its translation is CASSGDRGRSNQPQHF. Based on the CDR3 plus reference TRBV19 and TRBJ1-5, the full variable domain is DGGITQSPKYLFRKEGQNVTLSCEQNLNHDAMYWYRQDPGQGLRLIYYSQIVNDFQKGDIAEGYSVSREKKESFPLTVTSAQKNPTAFYLCASSGDRGRSNQPQHFGDGTRLSIL.

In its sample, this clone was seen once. CDR3: CASSWSASSYEQYF. In DNA form, the CDR3 reads TGTGCCAGCAGTTGGTCAGCGAGCTCCTACGAGCAGTACTTC. The chain recombines TRBV6-5 with TRBJ2-7; D ambiguous. Trimming took 4 bases from V and 0 from J, leaving 10 bases between them. The germline gives CDR1 MNHEY, CDR2 SVGAGI. This CDR3 is built from 14 residues.

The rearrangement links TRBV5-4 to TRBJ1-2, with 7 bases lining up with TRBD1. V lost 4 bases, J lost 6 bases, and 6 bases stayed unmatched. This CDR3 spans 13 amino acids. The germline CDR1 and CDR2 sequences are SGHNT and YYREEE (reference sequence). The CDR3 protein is CASSLAGTDGYTF. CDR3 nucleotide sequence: TGTGCCAGCAGCCTCGCGGGGACAGATGGCTACACCTTC.

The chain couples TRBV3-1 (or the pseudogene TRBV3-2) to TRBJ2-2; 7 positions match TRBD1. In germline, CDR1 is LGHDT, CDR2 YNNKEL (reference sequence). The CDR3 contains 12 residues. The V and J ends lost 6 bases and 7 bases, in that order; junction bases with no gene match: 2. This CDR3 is CASSHRGGELFF. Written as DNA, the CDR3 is TGTGCCAGCAGTCACAGGGGCGGGGAGCTGTTTTTT.

The DNA of the CDR3 is TGCGCCAGCAGCCTCATGGACAGACTCTACGAGCAGTACTTC. Protein product: CASSLMDRLYEQYF. V is TRBV5-1 and J is TRBJ2-7, with D tentatively TRBD1 (6 bases). Germline values: CDR1 SGHRS, CDR2 YFSETQ. CDR3 size: 14 residues. V was cut by 4 bases and J by 3 bases, with 14 bases left in between.

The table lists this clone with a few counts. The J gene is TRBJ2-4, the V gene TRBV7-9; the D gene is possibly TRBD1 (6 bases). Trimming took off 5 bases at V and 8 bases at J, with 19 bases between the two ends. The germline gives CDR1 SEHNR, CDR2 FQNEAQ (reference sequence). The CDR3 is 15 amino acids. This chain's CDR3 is CASSHRDTARDIQYF. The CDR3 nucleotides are TGTGCCAGCAGCCACCGGGACACGGCTCGTGACATTCAGTACTTC.

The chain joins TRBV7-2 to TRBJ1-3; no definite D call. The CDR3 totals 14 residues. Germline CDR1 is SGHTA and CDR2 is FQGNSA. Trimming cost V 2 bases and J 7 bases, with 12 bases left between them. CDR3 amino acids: CASSLNAAPNTIYF. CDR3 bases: TGTGCCAGCAGCTTAAATGCGGCCCCCAACACCATATATTTT.

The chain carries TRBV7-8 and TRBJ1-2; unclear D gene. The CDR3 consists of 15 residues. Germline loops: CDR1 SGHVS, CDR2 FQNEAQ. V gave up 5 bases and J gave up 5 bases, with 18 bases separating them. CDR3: CASSRLVEEVYGYTF. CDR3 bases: TGTGCCAGCAGCCGCCTAGTAGAAGAAGTGTATGGCTACACCTTC.

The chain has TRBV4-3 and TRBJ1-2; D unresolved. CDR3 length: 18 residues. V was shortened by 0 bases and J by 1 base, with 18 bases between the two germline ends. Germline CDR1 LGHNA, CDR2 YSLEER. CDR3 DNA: TGCGCCAGCAGCCAAGACGCGGGTCTCGGCGGGGTTAACTATGGCTACACCTTC. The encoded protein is CASSQDAGLGGVNYGYTF.

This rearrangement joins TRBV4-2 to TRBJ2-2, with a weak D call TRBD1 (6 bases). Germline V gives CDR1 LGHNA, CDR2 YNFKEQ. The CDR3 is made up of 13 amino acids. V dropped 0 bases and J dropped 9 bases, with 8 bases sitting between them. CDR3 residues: CASSQEQGRELFF. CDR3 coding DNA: TGTGCCAGCAGCCAAGAACAGGGACGGGAGCTGTTTTTT.

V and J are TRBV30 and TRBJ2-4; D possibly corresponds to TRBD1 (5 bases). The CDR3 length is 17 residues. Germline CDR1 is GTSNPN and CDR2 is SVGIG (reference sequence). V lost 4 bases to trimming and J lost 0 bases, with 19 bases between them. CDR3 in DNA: TGTGCCTGGACCCTAACAGGTTCCCAACTAGCCAAAAACATTCAGTACTTC. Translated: CAWTLTGSQLAKNIQYF.

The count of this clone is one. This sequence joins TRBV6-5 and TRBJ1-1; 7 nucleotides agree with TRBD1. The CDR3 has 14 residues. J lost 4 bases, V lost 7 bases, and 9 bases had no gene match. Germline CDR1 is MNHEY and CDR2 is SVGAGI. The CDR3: CASTHRGGSTEAFF. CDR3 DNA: TGTGCCAGCACTCACAGGGGTGGGAGCACTGAAGCTTTCTTT.

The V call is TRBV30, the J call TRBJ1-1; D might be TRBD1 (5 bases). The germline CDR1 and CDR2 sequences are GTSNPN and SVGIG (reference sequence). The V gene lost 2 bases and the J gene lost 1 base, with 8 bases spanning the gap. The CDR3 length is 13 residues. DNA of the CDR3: TGTGCCTGGAGTCCCAGGGCGAACACTGAAGCTTTCTTT. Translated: CAWSPRANTEAFF.

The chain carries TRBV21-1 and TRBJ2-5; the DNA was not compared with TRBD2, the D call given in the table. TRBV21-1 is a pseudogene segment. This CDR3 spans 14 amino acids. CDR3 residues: CASSKLASSGAQYF. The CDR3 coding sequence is TGTGCCAGCAGCAAACTGGCCAGCTCCGGGGCCCAGTACTTC.

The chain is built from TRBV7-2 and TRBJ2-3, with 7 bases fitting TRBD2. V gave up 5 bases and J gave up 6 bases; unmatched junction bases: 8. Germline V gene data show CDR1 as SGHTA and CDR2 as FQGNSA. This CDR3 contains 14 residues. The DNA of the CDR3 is TGTGCCAGCAGCCCCATACTAGCGTTGGATACGCAGTATTTT. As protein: CASSPILALDTQYF.

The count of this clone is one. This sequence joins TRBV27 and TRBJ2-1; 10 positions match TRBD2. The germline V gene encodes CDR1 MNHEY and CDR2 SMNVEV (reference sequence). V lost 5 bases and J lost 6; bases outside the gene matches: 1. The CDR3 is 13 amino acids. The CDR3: CASSSGGVNEQFF. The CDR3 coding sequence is TGTGCCAGCAGTAGCGGGGGGGTCAATGAGCAGTTCTTC.

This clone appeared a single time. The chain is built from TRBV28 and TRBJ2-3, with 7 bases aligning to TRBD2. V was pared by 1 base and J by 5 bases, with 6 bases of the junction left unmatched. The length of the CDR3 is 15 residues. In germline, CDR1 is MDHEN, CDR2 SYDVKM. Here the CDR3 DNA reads TGTGCCAGCAGTTTATCAGGGACGGGGGGAGATACGCAGTATTTT. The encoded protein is CASSLSGTGGDTQYF. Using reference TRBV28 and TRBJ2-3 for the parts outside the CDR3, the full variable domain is DVKVTQSSRYLVKRTGEKVFLECVQDMDHENMFWYRQDPGLGLRLIYFSYDVKMKEKGDIPEGYSVSREKKERFSLILESASTNQTSMYLCASSLSGTGGDTQYFGPGTRLTVL.

Here the CDR3 DNA reads TGTGCCAGCAGCTTAGAGGCAGGGCGAACTGAAGCTTTCTTT. It codes for CASSLEAGRTEAFF. This chain uses TRBV7-2 with TRBJ1-1, with D perhaps matching TRBD1 (5 bases). The germline gives CDR1 SGHTA, CDR2 FQGNSA. The CDR3 is 14 amino acids. V lost 1 base and J 5 bases, leaving 11 bases between the germline ends.

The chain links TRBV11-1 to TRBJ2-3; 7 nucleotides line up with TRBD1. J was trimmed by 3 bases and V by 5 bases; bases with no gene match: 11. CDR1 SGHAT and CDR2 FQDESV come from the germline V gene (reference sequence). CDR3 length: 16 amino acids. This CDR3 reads CASSAIQGKRTDTQYF. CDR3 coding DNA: TGTGCCAGCAGCGCCATACAGGGGAAGAGGACAGATACGCAGTATTTT.

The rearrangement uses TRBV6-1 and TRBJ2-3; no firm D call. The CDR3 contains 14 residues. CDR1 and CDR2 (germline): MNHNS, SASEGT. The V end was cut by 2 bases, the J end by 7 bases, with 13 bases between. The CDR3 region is CASSENTAGYTQYF. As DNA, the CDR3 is TGTGCCAGCAGTGAAAATACGGCAGGTTATACGCAGTATTTT.